A selection of T cell receptor beta chains follows, all from one sample in a study of T cells after somatic rescue of genetic block. Here immunoSEQ multiplex PCR was the method, and the copy in TCRdb shows in-frame clones only, minus some. This table holds roughly 58,000 clones, about 96% found once. The sequenced material came from peripheral blood mononuclear cells (PBMCs). Receptors were obtained from a child under three years old. Each CDR3 is given with its conserved first and last residue. D genes are given only for firm matches. Clone size is not always given. Where it is, it says once, few, many or a class for expanded clones.

abundance	len	v_gene	d_gene	j_gene	CDR3aa	CDR3nt
.	14	TRBV19	.	TRBJ1-2	CASSLHSINYGYTF	TGTGCCAGTAGTCTCCACTCCATTAACTATGGCTACACCTTC
.	15	TRBV19	.	TRBJ2-2	CASSKGQPSTGELFF	TGTGCCAGTAGTAAAGGACAGCCCTCGACCGGGGAGCTGTTTTTT
.	15	TRBV27	TRBD1	TRBJ2-7	CASSPGTGSSYEQYF	TGTGCCAGCAGTCCTGGGACAGGGAGCTCCTACGAGCAGTACTTC
.	15	TRBV6-5	TRBD1	TRBJ2-2	CASSAGTGGTGELFF	TGTGCCAGCAGTGCCGGGACAGGGGGCACCGGGGAGCTGTTTTTT
once	14	TRBV2	.	TRBJ2-3	CASSVAGSADTQYF	TGTGCCAGCAGTGTCGCGGGAAGCGCAGATACGCAGTATTTT
.	12	TRBV7-3	.	TRBJ1-2	CASSLGGYGYTF	TGTGCCAGCAGCTTAGGGGGCTATGGCTACACCTTC
.	15	TRBV27	.	TRBJ2-7	CASSTSRGVDYEQYF	TGTGCCAGCAGTACCTCCAGGGGAGTAGACTACGAGCAGTACTTC
.	15	TRBV7-3	.	TRBJ2-2	CASSPLGPNTGELFF	TGTGCCAGCAGCCCACTAGGCCCGAACACCGGGGAGCTGTTTTTT
.	16	TRBV9	TRBD1	TRBJ2-3	CASSVGPGQGGDTQYF	TGTGCCAGCAGCGTTGGCCCGGGACAGGGAGGGGATACGCAGTATTTT
.	14	TRBV5-1	.	TRBJ1-1	CASSLAGASTEAFF	TGCGCCAGCAGCTTGGCTGGGGCTAGTACTGAAGCTTTCTTT
.	12	TRBV6-5	.	TRBJ2-2	CASSYGTGELFF	TGTGCCAGCAGTTACGGGACCGGGGAGCTGTTTTTT
.	16	TRBV6-5	.	TRBJ2-6	CASSYSSSSGANVLTF	TGTGCCAGCAGTTACTCCTCAAGCTCTGGGGCCAACGTCCTGACTTTC
.	18	TRBV5-1	.	TRBJ2-1	CASSLGIGRVNSYNEQFF	TGCGCCAGCAGCTTGGGGATCGGGCGGGTAAACTCCTACAATGAGCAGTTCTTC
.	17	TRBV10-3	TRBD2	TRBJ2-2	CAISELEWASGSGELFF	TGTGCCATCAGTGAACTGGAGTGGGCTAGCGGGTCCGGGGAGCTGTTTTTT
.	16	TRBV21-1	.	TRBJ2-5	CASSQSATGGGETQYF	TGTGCCAGCAGCCAAAGCGCGACAGGGGGCGGTGAGACCCAGTACTTC
.	15	TRBV28	TRBD1	TRBJ1-2	CASSFPSAGGNGYTF	TGTGCCAGCAGTTTTCCCTCGGCAGGGGGAAATGGCTACACCTTC
.	12	TRBV29-1	.	TRBJ1-2	CSVEDLQGGYTF	TGCAGCGTTGAAGATCTTCAGGGTGGCTACACCTTC
.	15	TRBV5-6	.	TRBJ1-4	CASSFGGAVNEKLFF	TGTGCCAGCAGCTTCGGGGGCGCAGTAAATGAAAAACTGTTTTTT
.	13	TRBV2	TRBD1	TRBJ2-7	CASTGTGGYEQYF	TGTGCCAGCACCGGGACAGGGGGCTACGAGCAGTACTTC
.	14	TRBV6-5	.	TRBJ2-3	CASSYPSTTDTQYF	TGTGCCAGCAGTTACCCCTCTACCACAGATACGCAGTATTTT
.	13	TRBV5-8	TRBD2	TRBJ2-7	CASSTSGSYEQYF	TGTGCCAGCAGCACTAGCGGGAGTTACGAGCAGTACTTC
.	13	TRBV28	.	TRBJ2-4	CATRKRVKNIQYF	TGTGCCACCCGGAAGAGGGTCAAAAACATTCAGTACTTC
.	11	TRBV29-1	.	TRBJ2-7	CSVEDGAEQYF	TGCAGCGTTGAAGACGGGGCCGAGCAGTACTTC
.	14	TRBV6-1	.	TRBJ1-5	CASSPRDTDQPQHF	TGTGCCAGCAGTCCCCGGGACACTGATCAGCCCCAGCATTTT
.	14	TRBV19	.	TRBJ1-1	CASSTVDGNTEAFF	TGTGCCAGTAGTACCGTTGACGGGAACACTGAAGCTTTCTTT
.	15	TRBV10-3	TRBD1	TRBJ1-2	CAISERQGADYGYTF	TGTGCCATCAGTGAAAGACAGGGGGCGGACTATGGCTACACCTTC
.	10	TRBV20-1	.	TRBJ2-1	CSAKSDEQFF	TGCAGTGCCAAGAGCGATGAGCAGTTCTTC
once	13	TRBV6-6	.	TRBJ1-2	CASSYSGNYGYTF	TGTGCCAGCAGTTACTCCGGGAACTATGGCTACACCTTC
.	16	TRBV5-4	TRBD1	TRBJ1-6	CASSSLQGIGNSPLHF	TGTGCCAGCAGCTCCCTACAGGGGATCGGGAATTCACCCCTCCACTTT
.	13	TRBV6-5	.	TRBJ1-2	CASSSRGHYGYTF	TGTGCCAGCAGTTCGAGGGGCCACTATGGCTACACCTTC
.	15	TRBV5-1	.	TRBJ2-5	CASSLASLGGETQYF	TGCGCCAGCAGCTTGGCCTCTTTGGGAGGAGAGACCCAGTACTTC
.	13	TRBV11-2	.	TRBJ2-5	CASSSRTRETQYF	TGTGCCAGCAGCTCCCGGACCCGGGAGACCCAGTACTTC
.	15	TRBV10-3	TRBD1	TRBJ1-2	CAISEGLGGAYGYTF	TGTGCCATCAGTGAAGGTTTAGGGGGCGCCTATGGCTACACCTTC
.	16	TRBV2	TRBD1	TRBJ2-6	CASSVTGGAGANVLTF	TGTGCCAGCAGTGTAACAGGGGGCGCTGGGGCCAACGTCCTGACTTTC
.	14	TRBV6-6	TRBD1	TRBJ1-1	CASRRDRVVTEAFF	TGTGCCAGCAGGAGGGACAGGGTCGTCACTGAAGCTTTCTTT
.	15	TRBV4-1	TRBD2	TRBJ2-3	CASSLLAGRADTQYF	TGCGCCAGCAGCCTACTAGCGGGAAGGGCAGATACGCAGTATTTT
.	15	TRBV7-2	.	TRBJ2-2	CASSLRDSNTGELFF	TGTGCCAGCAGCTTAAGGGACTCCAACACCGGGGAGCTGTTTTTT
.	16	TRBV4-1	.	TRBJ1-2	CASSQEYEGESYGYTF	TGCGCCAGCAGCCAAGAGTATGAGGGGGAGAGCTATGGCTACACCTTC
.	14	TRBV12-5	TRBD1	TRBJ1-3	CASDLQGAGNTIYF	TGTGCTAGTGACCTACAGGGGGCTGGAAACACCATATATTTT
.	15	TRBV5-1	TRBD2	TRBJ2-5	CASSLAGLAGETQYF	TGCGCCAGCAGCTTGGCAGGACTAGCGGGAGAGACCCAGTACTTC
.	13	TRBV5-4	.	TRBJ2-3	CASSFRGEDTQYF	TGTGCCAGCAGCTTCAGGGGCGAAGATACGCAGTATTTT
.	14	TRBV19	.	TRBJ1-4	CASSIEATNEKLFF	TGTGCCAGTAGTATTGAAGCCACTAATGAAAAACTGTTTTTT
.	16	TRBV28	.	TRBJ2-1	CASSFSRGISYNEQFF	TGTGCCAGCAGTTTCTCTCGCGGGATCTCCTACAATGAGCAGTTCTTC
.	11	TRBV6-4	.	TRBJ2-3	CASSAGDTQYF	TGTGCCAGCAGTGCGGGAGATACGCAGTATTTT
.	13	TRBV4-1	.	TRBJ1-5	CASSQDQGQPQHF	TGCGCCAGCAGCCAAGATCAGGGTCAGCCCCAGCATTTT
once	14	TRBV4-2	TRBD2	TRBJ2-3	CASSWTSSTDTQYF	TGTGCCAGCAGCTGGACTAGTAGCACAGATACGCAGTATTTT
.	13	TRBV27	.	TRBJ1-1	CASSPTGNTEAFF	TGTGCCAGCAGTCCGACAGGGAACACTGAAGCTTTCTTT